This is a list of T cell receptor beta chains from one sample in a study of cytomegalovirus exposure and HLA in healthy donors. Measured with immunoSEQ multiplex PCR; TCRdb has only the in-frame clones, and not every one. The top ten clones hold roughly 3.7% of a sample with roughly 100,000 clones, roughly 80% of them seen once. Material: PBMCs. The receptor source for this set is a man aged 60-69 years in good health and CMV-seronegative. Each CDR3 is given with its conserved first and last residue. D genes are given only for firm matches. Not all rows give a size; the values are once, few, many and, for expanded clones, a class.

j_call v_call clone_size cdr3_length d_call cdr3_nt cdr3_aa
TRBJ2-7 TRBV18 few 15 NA TGTGCCAGCTCATTCGATCGGGACACCTCCTACGAGCAGTACTTC CASSFDRDTSYEQYF
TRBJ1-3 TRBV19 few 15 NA TGTGCCAGTAGTATCGGGGGGCCCTCTGGAAACACCATATATTTT CASSIGGPSGNTIYF
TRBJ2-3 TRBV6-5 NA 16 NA TGTGCCAGCAGTTACTTTATCGGGGAGGGCACAGATACGCAGTATTTT CASSYFIGEGTDTQYF
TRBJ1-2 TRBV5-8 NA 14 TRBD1 TGTGCCAGCAGCGCCCGGGACAGGGGAAAGGGCTACACCTTC CASSARDRGKGYTF
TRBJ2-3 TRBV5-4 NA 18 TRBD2 TGTGCCAGCAGCTTGGATAGGTGGTCGGGGGGGCGCACAGATACGCAGTATTTT CASSLDRWSGGRTDTQYF
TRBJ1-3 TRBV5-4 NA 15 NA TGTGCCAGCAGCTTCGGCCCCGGGATTGAAAACACCATATATTTT CASSFGPGIENTIYF
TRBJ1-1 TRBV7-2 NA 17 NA TGTGCCAGCAGCTTAGCCTCCAAGGGGTTAGGGTACACTGAAGCTTTCTTT CASSLASKGLGYTEAFF
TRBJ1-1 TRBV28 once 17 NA TGTGCCAGCACTTCATACATCCTCGAAAACAGGGTTACCGAAGCTTTCTTT CASTSYILENRVTEAFF
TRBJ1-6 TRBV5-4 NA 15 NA TGTGCCAGCAGCTTGGGTAGCTCCTATAATTCACCCCTCCACTTT CASSLGSSYNSPLHF
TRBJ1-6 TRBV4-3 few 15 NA TGCGCCGCCGGGGACTCTAGCTCCTATAATTCACCCCTCCACTTT CAAGDSSSYNSPLHF